This TCR beta chain emerged from a study of cytomegalovirus exposure and HLA in healthy donors. Findings and caveats of the study: In vitro checks showed that a few CMV-associated chains really do target CMV antigens. Most TCRs appeared rarely, but some public TCRs recurred in many donors.

This clone was detected only once. Its matching antigen is unknown. The protocol was immunoSEQ multiplex PCR, while the TCRdb copy is restricted to in-frame clones and leaves out a portion. The repertoire consists of some 98,000 clones, with around 85% occurring once and the leading ten covering 3.9%. Germline V gene data show CDR1 as SGHVS and CDR2 as FQNEAQ. Between the trimmed V and J ends, which lost 2 bases and 4 bases, there was a span of 5 bases. There are 12 residues in the CDR3. This clonotype originated in a woman younger than 45 in good health and CMV-seronegative. This rearrangement joins TRBV7-8 to TRBJ2-5, with D uncertain. The sample consisted of PBMCs. CDR3 DNA sequence: TGTGCCAGCAGCTTACTTCGAGAGACCCAGTACTTC. Its translation: CASSLLRETQYF.